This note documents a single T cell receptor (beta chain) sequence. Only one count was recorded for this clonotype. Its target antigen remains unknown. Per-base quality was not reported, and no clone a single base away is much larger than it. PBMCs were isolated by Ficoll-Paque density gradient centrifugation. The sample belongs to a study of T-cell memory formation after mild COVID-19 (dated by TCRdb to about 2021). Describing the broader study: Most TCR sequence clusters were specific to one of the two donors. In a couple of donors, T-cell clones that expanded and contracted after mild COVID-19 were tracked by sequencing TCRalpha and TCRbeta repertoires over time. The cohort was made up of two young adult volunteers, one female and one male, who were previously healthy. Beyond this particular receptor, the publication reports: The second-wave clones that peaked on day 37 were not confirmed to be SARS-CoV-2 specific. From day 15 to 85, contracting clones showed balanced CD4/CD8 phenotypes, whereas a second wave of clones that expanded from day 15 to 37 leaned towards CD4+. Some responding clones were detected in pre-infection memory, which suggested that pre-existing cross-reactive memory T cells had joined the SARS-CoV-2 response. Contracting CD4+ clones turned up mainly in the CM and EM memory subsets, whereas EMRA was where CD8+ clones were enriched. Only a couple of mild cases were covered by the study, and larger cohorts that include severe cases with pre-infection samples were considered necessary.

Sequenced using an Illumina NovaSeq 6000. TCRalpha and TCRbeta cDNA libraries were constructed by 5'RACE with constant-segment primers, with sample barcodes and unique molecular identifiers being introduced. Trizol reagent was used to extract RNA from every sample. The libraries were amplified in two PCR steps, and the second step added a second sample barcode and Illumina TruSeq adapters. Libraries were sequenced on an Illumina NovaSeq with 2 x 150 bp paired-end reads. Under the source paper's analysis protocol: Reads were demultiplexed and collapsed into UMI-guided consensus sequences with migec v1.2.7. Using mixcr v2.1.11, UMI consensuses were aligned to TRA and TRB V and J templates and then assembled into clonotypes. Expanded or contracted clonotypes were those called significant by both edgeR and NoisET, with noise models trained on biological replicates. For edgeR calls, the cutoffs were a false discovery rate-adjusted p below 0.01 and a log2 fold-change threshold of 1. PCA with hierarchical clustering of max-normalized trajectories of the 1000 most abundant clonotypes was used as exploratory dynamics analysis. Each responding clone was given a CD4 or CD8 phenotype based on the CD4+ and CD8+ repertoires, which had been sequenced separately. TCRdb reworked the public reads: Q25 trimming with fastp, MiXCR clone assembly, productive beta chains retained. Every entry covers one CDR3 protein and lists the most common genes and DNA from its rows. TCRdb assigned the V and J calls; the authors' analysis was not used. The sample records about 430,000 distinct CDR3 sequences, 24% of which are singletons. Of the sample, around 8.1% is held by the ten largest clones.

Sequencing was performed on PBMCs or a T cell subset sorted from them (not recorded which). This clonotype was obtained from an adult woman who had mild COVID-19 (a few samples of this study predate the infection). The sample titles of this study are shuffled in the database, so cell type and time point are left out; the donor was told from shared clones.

The encoded CDR3 is CASSELAPGEQYF. The sequenced DNA is TGTGCCAGCAGTGAACTAGCTCCCGGCGAGCAGTACTTC. The V gene is TRBV2 and the J gene is TRBJ2-7; the D gene is perhaps TRBD2, from 5 matching bases. CDR1 and CDR2 were assigned from the germline V gene as SNHLY and FYNNEI. V is reduced by 2 bases and J by 6 bases, leaving a spacing of 11 bases between them. From the cysteine through the phenylalanine, the CDR3 covers 13 amino acids. Only the CDR3 portion is preserved as DNA: 39 bases, with reading frame beginning at the first base.